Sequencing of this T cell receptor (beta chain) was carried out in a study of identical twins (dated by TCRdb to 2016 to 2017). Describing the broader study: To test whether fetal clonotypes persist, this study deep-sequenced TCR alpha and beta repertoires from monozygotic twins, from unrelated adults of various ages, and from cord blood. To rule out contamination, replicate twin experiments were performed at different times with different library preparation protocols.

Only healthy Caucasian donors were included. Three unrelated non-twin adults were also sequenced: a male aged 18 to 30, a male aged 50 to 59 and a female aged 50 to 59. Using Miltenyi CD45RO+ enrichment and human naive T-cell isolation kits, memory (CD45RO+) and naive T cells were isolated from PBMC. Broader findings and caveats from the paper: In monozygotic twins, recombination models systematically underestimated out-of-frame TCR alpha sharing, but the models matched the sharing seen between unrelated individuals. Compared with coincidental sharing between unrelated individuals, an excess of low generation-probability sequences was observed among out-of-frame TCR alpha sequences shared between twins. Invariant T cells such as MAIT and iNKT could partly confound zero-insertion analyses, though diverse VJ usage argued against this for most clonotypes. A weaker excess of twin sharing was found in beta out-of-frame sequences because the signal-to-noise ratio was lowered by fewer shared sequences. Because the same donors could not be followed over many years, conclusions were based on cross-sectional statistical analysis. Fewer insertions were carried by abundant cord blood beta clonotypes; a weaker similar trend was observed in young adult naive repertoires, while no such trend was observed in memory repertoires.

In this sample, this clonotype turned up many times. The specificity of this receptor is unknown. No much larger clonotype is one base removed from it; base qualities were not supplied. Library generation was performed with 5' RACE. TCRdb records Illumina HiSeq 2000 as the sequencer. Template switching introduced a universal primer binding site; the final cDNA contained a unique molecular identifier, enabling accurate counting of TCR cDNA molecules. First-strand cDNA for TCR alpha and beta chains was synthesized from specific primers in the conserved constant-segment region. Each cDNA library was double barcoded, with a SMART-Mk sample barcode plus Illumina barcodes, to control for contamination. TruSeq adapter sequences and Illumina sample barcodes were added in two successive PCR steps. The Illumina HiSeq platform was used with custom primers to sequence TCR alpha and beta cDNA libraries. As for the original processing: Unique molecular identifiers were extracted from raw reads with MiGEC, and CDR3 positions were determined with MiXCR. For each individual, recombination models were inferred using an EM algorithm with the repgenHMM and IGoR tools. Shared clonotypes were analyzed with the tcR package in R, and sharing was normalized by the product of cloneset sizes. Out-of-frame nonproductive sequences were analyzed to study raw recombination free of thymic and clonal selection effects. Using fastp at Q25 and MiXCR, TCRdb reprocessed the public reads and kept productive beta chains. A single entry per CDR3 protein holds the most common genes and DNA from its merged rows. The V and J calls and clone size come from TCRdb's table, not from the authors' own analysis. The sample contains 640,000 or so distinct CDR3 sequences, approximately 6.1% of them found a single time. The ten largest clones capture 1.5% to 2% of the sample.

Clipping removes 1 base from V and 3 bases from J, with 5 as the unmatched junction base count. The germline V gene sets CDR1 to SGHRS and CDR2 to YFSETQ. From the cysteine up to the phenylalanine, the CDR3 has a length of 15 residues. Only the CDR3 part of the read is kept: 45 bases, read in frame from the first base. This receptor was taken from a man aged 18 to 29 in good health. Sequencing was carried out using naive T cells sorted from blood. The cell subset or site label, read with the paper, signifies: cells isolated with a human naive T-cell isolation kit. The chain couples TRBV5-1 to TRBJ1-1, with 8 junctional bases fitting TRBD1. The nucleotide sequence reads TGCGCCAGCAGCTTGCTGGACAGGGAGTACACTGAAGCTTTCTTT. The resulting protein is CASSLLDREYTEAFF.